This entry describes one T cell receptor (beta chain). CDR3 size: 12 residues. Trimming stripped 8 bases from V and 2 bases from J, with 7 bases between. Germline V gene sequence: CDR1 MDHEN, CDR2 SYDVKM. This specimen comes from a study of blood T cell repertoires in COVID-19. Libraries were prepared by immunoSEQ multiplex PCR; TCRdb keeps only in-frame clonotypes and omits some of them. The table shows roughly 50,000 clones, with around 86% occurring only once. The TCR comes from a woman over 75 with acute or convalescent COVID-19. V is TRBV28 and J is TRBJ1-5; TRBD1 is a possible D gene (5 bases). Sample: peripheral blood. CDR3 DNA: TGTGCCAGCGGGGGGGGCAATCAGCCCCAGCATTTT. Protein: CASGGGNQPQHF.